This entry is about one TCR beta chain. The target antigen is unknown. The entry originates in a study of T cells in Graves' hyperthyroidism and ophthalmopathy. Overall study findings and caveats: Onset of ophthalmopathy came a median roughly 6 months after the model predicted it.

The V gene's germline CDR1 is MNHNS and CDR2 SASEGT. Trimming took 1 base from V and 10 from J, leaving 10 bases between them. The CDR3 is made up of 12 amino acids. PBMCs stemmed from about 9.5 ml fresh peripheral blood. The CDR3 regions of TCR beta were amplified from RNA transcripts. The HTBI primer set drove a first-round RT-PCR of the TCR CDR3. TCRdb ran MiXCR on the multiplex PCR reads and lists one entry per CDR3 protein. The data hold about half a million distinct CDR3 sequences, with approximately 25% observed a single time. The sample comprised blood. The J gene is TRBJ2-5, the V gene TRBV6-1; D is undetermined. This receptor was identified in a woman younger than 45 with Graves' ophthalmopathy. For the CDR3, the DNA is TGTGCCAGCAGTGAAGTTAAGGTGATCCAGTACTTC. Amino acids: CASSEVKVIQYF.